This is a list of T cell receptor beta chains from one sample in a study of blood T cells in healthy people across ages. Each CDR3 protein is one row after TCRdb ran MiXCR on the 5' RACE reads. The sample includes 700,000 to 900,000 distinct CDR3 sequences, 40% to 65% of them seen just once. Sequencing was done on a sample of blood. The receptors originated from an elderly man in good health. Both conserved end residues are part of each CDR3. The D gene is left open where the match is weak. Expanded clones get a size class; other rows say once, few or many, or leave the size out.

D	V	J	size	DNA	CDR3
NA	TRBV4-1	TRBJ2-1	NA	TGCGCCAGCAGCCAAGTACACCTATCGAGCGACGAGCAGTTCTTC	CASSQVHLSSDEQFF
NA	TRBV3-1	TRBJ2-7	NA	TGTGCCAGCAGCCGACCGACAGGCGTATCTTCCGAGCAGTACTTC	CASSRPTGVSSEQYF
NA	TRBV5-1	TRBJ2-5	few	TGCGCCAGCTGCGATTTTGAGAAAGAGACCCAGTACTTC	CASCDFEKETQYF
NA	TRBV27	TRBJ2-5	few	TGTGCCAGCACCAAATCCCCAGCTTCTCAAGAGACCCAGTACTTC	CASTKSPASQETQYF
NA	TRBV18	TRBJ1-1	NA	TGTGCCAGCTCACCACGCCACGGGAAAGGCACTGAAGCTTTCTTT	CASSPRHGKGTEAFF
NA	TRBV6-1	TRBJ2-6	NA	TGTGCCAGCAGTGGAACTGGGGGAGGAAAGGCCAACGTCCTGACTTTC	CASSGTGGGKANVLTF
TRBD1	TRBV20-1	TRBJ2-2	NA	TGCAGTGCTAGAGACCTACAGGGGGCGGGTCCTCACACCGGGGAGCTGTTTTTT	CSARDLQGAGPHTGELFF
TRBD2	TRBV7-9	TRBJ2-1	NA	TGTGCCAGCAGCACCGGGACTAGCGGGACCAATGAGCAGTTCTTC	CASSTGTSGTNEQFF
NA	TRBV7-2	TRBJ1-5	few	TGTGCCAGCAGCCTGGACACTGGCGGAGGCCAGCCCCAGCATTTT	CASSLDTGGGQPQHF
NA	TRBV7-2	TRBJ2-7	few	TGTGCCAGCAGCCCGGGCTGGGGGGCCGTCTACGAGCAGTACTTC	CASSPGWGAVYEQYF
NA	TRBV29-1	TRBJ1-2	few	TGCAGCGCCGGGGGGGAGCTAGGCTACACCTTC	CSAGGELGYTF
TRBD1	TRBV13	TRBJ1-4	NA	TGTGCCAGCAGCTCCTTACAGGGGGGTAATGAAAAACTGTTTTTT	CASSSLQGGNEKLFF
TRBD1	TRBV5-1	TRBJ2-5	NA	TGCGCCAGCAGCGAGGGACAGGGGGCGGAGACCCAGTACTTC	CASSEGQGAETQYF
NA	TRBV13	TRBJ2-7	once	TGTGCCAGCAGCCGGTCCAGGCCCTCCTACGAGCAGTACTTC	CASSRSRPSYEQYF
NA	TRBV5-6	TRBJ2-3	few	TGTGCCAGCAGCCCTTCAGTAGAACGATACGCGTATTTT	CASSPSVERYAYF
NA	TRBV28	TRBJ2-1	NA	TGTGCCAGCAGTTACGACTCTATGGGTCCCAACAATGAGCAGTTCTTC	CASSYDSMGPNNEQFF